This TCR beta chain was observed in a study of high-grade serous ovarian cancer treatment subgroups. The wider study: On average, approximately 15,000 reads and 7,000 to 8,500 unique TCR beta rearrangements were obtained per sample. Study-wide results and caveats: Repertoire analysis covered CDR3 alone, not CDR1 or CDR2. Tumors within one patient showed repertoire similarity of roughly 0.11 to 0.8. Higher neoantigen levels went with greater TCR clonal relatedness.

The tumor samples were collected prior to definitive surgery or chemotherapy. The repertoire was sequenced with immunoSEQ multiplex PCR; TCRdb's copy has only in-frame clones and lacks some. The sample holds some 4,500 clones, around three quarters seen once. Comments on this clone: Antigen unknown.

Germline CDR1 and CDR2: MNHNS and SASEGT. This CDR3 spans 13 amino acids. Trimming took 6 bases from V and 5 from J; bases not matched to a gene: 3. The clonotype originates from a human donor with high-grade serous ovarian cancer. Sequenced sample: tumor tissue. The J gene is TRBJ2-1, the V gene TRBV6-1, with 8 bases identical to TRBD2. The chain's CDR3 is CASSLAGNNEQFF. The CDR3 bases are TGTGCCAGCAGCTTAGCGGGAAACAATGAGCAGTTCTTC.